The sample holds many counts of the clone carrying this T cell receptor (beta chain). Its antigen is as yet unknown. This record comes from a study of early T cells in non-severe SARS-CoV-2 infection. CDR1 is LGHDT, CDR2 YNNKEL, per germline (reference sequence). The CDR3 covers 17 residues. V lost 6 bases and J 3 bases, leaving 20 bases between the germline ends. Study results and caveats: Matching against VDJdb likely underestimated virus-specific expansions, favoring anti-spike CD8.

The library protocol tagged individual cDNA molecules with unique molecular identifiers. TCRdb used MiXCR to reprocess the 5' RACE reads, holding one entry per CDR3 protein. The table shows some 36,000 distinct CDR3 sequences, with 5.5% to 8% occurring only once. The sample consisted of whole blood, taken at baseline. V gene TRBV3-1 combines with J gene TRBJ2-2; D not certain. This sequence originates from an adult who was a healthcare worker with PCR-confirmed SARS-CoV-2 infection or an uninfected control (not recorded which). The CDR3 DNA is TGTGCCAGCAGGCCCGGTGGCGGTGGGTATTACACCGGGGAGCTGTTTTTT. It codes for CASRPGGGGYYTGELFF.